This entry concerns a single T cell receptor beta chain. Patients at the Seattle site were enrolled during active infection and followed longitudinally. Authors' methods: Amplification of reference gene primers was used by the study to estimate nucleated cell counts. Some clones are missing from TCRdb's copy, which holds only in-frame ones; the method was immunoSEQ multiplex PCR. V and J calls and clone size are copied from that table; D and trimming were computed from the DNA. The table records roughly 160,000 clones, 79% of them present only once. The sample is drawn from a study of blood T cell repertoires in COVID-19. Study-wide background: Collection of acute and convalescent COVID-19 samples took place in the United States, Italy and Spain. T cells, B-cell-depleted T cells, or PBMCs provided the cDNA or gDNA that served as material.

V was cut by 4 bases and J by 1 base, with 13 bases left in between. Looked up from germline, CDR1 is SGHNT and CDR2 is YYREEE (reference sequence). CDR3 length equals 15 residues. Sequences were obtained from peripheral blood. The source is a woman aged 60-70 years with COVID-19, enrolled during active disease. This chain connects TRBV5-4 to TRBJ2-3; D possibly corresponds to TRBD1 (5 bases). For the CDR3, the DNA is TGTGCCAGCAGCCGAGACAGACTCCGCACAGATACGCAGTATTTT. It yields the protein CASSRDRLRTDTQYF. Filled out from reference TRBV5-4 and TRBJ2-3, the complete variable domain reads ETGVTQSPTHLIKTRGQQVTLRCSSQSGHNTVSWYQQALGQGPQFIFQYYREEENGRGNFPPRFSGLQFPNYSSELNVNALELDDSALYLCASSRDRLRTDTQYFGPGTRLTVL.